Described below is a single T cell receptor beta chain sequence and its context. Its matching antigen is unknown. TCRdb redid the calling of the 5' RACE reads with MiXCR, one entry per CDR3 protein. The sample contains fewer than 150,000 distinct CDR3 sequences, 11% to 15% of which appear only once. This sample was taken from a study of T-cell memory formation after mild COVID-19. Study conclusions and caveats: The finding that pre-infection memory included some responding clones suggested that cross-reactive memory joined. Whether day 37 second-wave clones are SARS-CoV-2-specific was not confirmed. Clones that shrank (day 15 to 85) were balanced CD4/CD8, whereas later expanders leaned CD4+. The CD4+ clones that contracted clustered mainly within CM and EM, and the CD8+ clones concentrated in EMRA.

CDR3 length: 15 residues. Trimming took 4 bases from V and 4 from J, leaving 17 bases between them. Per germline, CDR1 MGHRA and CDR2 YSYEKL. This sequence originates from an adult woman who had mild COVID-19 (a few samples of this study predate the infection). Cell type and time point are not known. The J gene is TRBJ2-7, the V gene TRBV4-1, with D maybe TRBD1 (5 bases). Material: PBMCs or a T cell subset sorted from them (not recorded which). This chain's CDR3 is CASSLGHNLEYEQYF. In DNA form, the CDR3 reads TGCGCCAGCAGCCTCGGACATAACCTCGAGTACGAGCAGTACTTC.